This entry describes one T cell receptor beta chain. The sample originates from a study of control samples from healthy donors and cancer patients. Repertoires were generated with immunoSEQ multiplex PCR, while TCRdb's copy carries only in-frame clones and drops some. Among around 100,000 clones listed, 87% were seen once. CDR3 length equals 14 residues. V lost 7 bases, J lost 2 bases, and 12 bases lay in between. CDR1 is SGHRS and CDR2 is YFSETQ in the germline V gene. What was sequenced was blood. The TCR comes from a woman in her forties or fifties in good health. The V and J genes are TRBV5-1 and TRBJ2-2, with D unresolved. CDR3 DNA: TGCGCCAGCTATCCCGACATTAACACCGGGGAGCTGTTTTTT. Protein: CASYPDINTGELFF.